This TCR beta chain was obtained from a study of T cell clones after liver transplantation. Study overall: Third-party-reactive TCRbeta sequences from pre-transplant mixed lymphocyte reactions served as antigen-independent comparators. Regarding the study as a whole: Post-transplant time points were not standardized, so conclusions are preliminary. Graft donor-reactive T cells may have migrated into the graft rather than being deleted.

Assay: immunoSEQ multiplex PCR; the TCRdb copy retains only in-frame clones and omits some. The sample consists of 25,000 to 40,000 clones, around 96% of them appearing once. Worth noting for this clone: Its antigen is currently unknown.

The CDR3 covers 11 residues. Germline CDR1 is SNHLY and CDR2 is FYNNEI. The source was CD8+ T cells from blood, collected 12 months after liver transplant. The chain links TRBV2 to TRBJ1-1, with D perhaps matching TRBD1 (6 bases). The sequence was obtained from a human patient who received a liver transplant. A subset of T cells may come from the graft donor. Here the CDR3 DNA reads TGTGTCCGGGACAAGAACACTGAAGCTTTCTTT. Encoded protein: CVRDKNTEAFF.